This TCR beta chain is drawn from a study of CD8 T cells in ankylosing spondylitis. The count of this clonotype is one. The target antigen is unknown. A quantitative 5'-RACE method, one with molecular barcodes, was used to make TCR beta libraries. From the 5' RACE reads, TCRdb called clonotypes with MiXCR, one entry per CDR3 protein. Here the sample spans over 600,000 distinct CDR3 sequences, around 19% being singletons. Overall study results and limits: A TCR beta motif made of about eight highly homologous variants seemed typical of ankylosing spondylitis blood.

What was sequenced was blood, either unsorted or a sorted T cell fraction (not recorded which). The sequence came from a male donor with ankylosing spondylitis.

CDR3 nucleotides: TGCGCCAGCAGCCTGACTGGGGACGGACTCTACGAGCAGTACTTC. It encodes CASSLTGDGLYEQYF. The genes are TRBV4-1 and TRBJ2-7; either TRBD1 or TRBD2 may fit D (5 bases each). V dropped 4 bases and J dropped 3 bases, with 16 bases sitting between them. CDR3 size: 15 residues. CDR1 is MGHRA and CDR2 is YSYEKL in the germline V gene.